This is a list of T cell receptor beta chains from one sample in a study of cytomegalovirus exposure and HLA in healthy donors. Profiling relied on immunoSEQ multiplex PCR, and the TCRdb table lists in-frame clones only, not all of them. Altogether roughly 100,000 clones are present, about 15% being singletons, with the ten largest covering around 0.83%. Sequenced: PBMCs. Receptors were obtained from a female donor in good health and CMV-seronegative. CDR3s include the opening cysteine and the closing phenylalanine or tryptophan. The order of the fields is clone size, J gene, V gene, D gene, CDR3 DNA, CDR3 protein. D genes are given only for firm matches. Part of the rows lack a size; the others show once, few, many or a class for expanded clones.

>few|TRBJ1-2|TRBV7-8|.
TGTGCCAGCAGCTTAGTAGGGCAGAGCACTAGGGGCTACACCTTC
CASSLVGQSTRGYTF
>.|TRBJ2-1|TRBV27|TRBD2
TGTGCCAGCAGTTTAACCGTAGCGGGGGGGCTACGCAATGAGCAGTTCTTC
CASSLTVAGGLRNEQFF
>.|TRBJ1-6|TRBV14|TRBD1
TGTGCCAGCAGCCCCGGGACAGGGATCAATTCACCCCTCCACTTT
CASSPGTGINSPLHF
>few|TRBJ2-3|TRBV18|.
TGTGCCAGCTCGCTCACAGGGTCCACAGATACGCAGTATTTT
CASSLTGSTDTQYF
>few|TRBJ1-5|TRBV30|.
TGTGCCTGGAGTAGGACAGCTAATCAGCCCCAGCATTTT
CAWSRTANQPQHF
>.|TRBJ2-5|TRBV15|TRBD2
TGTGCCACTAATGCGGGAGGTTGGGAGACCCAGTACTTC
CATNAGGWETQYF
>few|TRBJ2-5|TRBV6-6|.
TGTGCCAGCACGCCCATTTCGGGGGAGACCCAGTACTTC
CASTPISGETQYF
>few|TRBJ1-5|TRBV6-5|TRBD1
TGTGCCAGCAGTCCCGGGACAGACCTCAATCAGCCCCAGCATTTT
CASSPGTDLNQPQHF
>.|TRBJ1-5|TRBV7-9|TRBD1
TGTGCCAGCAGCTCCGGGACAGTCAATCAGCCCCAGCATTTT
CASSSGTVNQPQHF
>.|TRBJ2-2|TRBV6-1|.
TGTGCCAGCACGGCGGCAGGGGTTCCCGGGGAGCTGTTTTTT
CASTAAGVPGELFF
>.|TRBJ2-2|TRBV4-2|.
TGTGCCAGCAGCCACCAGGGCAAGACTAGTTACACCGGGGAGCTGTTTTTT
CASSHQGKTSYTGELFF
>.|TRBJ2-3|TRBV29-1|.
TGCAGCGTTTCGACAGAGAGCACAGATACGCAGTATTTT
CSVSTESTDTQYF
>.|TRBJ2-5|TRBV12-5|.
TGTGCTAGTGACCCTCAACAGGGCCATGGAGAGACCCAGTACTTC
CASDPQQGHGETQYF
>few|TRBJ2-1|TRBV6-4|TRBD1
TGTGCCAGCAGTGACCGAGGACAGGGGCCCCTCGTTCAGGAGCAGTTCTTC
CASSDRGQGPLVQEQFF
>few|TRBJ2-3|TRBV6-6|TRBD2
TGTGCCAGCAGTTACCCCGGCGGGGGATCCACAGATACGCAGTATTTT
CASSYPGGGSTDTQYF
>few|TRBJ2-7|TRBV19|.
TGTGCCAGTAGTATCCGCCGAGGGTCCGACGAGCAGTACTTC
CASSIRRGSDEQYF
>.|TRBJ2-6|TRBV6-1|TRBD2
TGTGCCAGCAGTGAATCGGGACTAGCGGGGCCCTCTCTAGGGGCCAACGTCCTGACTTTC
CASSESGLAGPSLGANVLTF
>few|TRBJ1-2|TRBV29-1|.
TGCAGCGTTGTAAGTTTGCGCTATGGCTACACCTTC
CSVVSLRYGYTF
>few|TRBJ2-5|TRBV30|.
TGTGCCTGGAGTGTGGGGCCAGGGTCGAAGACCCAGTACTTC
CAWSVGPGSKTQYF
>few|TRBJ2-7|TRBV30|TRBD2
TGTGCCTGTAACGGACTAGCGGGGCCAGGCTACGAGCAGTACTTC
CACNGLAGPGYEQYF
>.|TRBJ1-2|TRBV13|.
TGTGCCAGCAGCTTGGGCAGGGCCACCTATGGCTACACCTTC
CASSLGRATYGYTF
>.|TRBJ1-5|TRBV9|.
TGTGCCAGCAGCCCCCGCGGGGATAGCAATCAGCCCCAGCATTTT
CASSPRGDSNQPQHF
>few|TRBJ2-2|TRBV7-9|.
TGTGCCAGCAGGGCCGACACCGGGGAGCTGTTTTTT
CASRADTGELFF
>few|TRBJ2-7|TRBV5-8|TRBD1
TGTGCCAGCAGCCGATTCGGACAGGCTAGTCGTCGCGAGCAGTACTTC
CASSRFGQASRREQYF
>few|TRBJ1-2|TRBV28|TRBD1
TGTGCCAGCAGTTTATGGAGGACAGGGTTTGGTGGCTACACCTTC
CASSLWRTGFGGYTF
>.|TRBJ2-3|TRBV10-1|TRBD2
TGCGCCAGCAGTGAGGAAGGGACTAACACAGATACGCAGTATTTT
CASSEEGTNTDTQYF
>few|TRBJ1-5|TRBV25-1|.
TGTGCCAGCAGTGGTACGGGGAGCAATCAGCCCCAGCATTTT
CASSGTGSNQPQHF
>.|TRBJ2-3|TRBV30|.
TGTGCCTGGAGCGACTACCAGGGGTCGACAGATACGCAGTATTTT
CAWSDYQGSTDTQYF
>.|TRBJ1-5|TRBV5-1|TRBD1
TGCGCCAGCAGCTGGGGGACAGGGGGTTCCGTGGGGGCCCAGCATTTT
CASSWGTGGSVGAQHF
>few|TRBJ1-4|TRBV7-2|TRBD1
TGTGCCAGCAGCGACAGGGCGTATGGTGAAAAACTGTTTTTT
CASSDRAYGEKLFF
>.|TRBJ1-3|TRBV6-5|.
TGTGCCAGCAGCGACCCGGGCAGGGGCGGGTTCCCCTATTTT
CASSDPGRGGFPYF
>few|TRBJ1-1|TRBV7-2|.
TGTGCCAGCAGCCTCACAGGGCGGGGGGAAGCTTTCTTT
CASSLTGRGEAFF
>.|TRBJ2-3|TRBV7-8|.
TGTGCCAGCAGCCCCAACCACCCGAGGGATACGCAGTATTTT
CASSPNHPRDTQYF
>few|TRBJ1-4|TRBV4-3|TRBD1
TGCGCCAGCAGCAATTCCGGGACAGACGAAAAACTGTTTTTT
CASSNSGTDEKLFF
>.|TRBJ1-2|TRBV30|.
TGTGCCTGGACTAGTGACAGCTTCTACTTCGACTACACCTTC
CAWTSDSFYFDYTF
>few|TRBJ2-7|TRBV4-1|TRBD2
TGCGCCAGCAGCCAAGTGGGGCTGGTGGGGCTAGCGGCTTACGAGCAGTACTTC
CASSQVGLVGLAAYEQYF
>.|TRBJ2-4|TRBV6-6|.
TGTGCCAGCAGCCTAATAAGGGGATCAAACATTCAGTACTTC
CASSLIRGSNIQYF
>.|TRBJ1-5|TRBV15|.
TGTGCCACCAGCAGAGGGAGCCCGGGTGAACAGCCCCAGCATTTT
CATSRGSPGEQPQHF
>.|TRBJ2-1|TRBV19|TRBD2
TGTGCCAGTAGTATCGGACTAGCGGGCTACAATGAGCAGTTCTTC
CASSIGLAGYNEQFF
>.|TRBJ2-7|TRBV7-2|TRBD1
TGTGCCAGCAGCTCAGACAGGGGATCTGGCGAGCAGTACTTC
CASSSDRGSGEQYF
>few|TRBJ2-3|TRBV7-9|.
TGTGCCAGCAGCTTAGACGGCAGGCTATCTCAAATCACAGATACGCAGTATTTT
CASSLDGRLSQITDTQYF
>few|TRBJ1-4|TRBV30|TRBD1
TGTGCCTGGGGCTCCCCCGGGACAGTTAATGAAAAACTGTTTTTT
CAWGSPGTVNEKLFF
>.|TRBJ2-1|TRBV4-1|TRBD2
TGCGCCAGCAGCCATAGGACTAGCGGGAGCTCCTACAATGAGCAGTTCTTC
CASSHRTSGSSYNEQFF
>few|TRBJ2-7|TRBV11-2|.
TGTGCCAGCAGCTTTGGGCGATACGAGCAGTACTTC
CASSFGRYEQYF
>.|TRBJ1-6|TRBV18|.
TGTGCCAGCTCACAGGGGAACAGCTCACCCCTCCACTTT
CASSQGNSSPLHF
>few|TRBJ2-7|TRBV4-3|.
TGCGCCAGCAGCCAAGATGGGACTCTCTACGAGCAGTACTTC
CASSQDGTLYEQYF
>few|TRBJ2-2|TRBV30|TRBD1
TGTGCCTGGAGGGACAGGGACACCTCGAACACCGGGGAGCTGTTTTTT
CAWRDRDTSNTGELFF
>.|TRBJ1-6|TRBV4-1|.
TGCGCCAGCAGCCAAGATCCCCCAGGGTTGTTCTCACCCCTCCACTTT
CASSQDPPGLFSPLHF
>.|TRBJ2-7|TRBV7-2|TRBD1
TGTGCCAGCAGCTTTATGTCCAGGGGGTACGAGCAGTACTTC
CASSFMSRGYEQYF